These T cell receptor beta chains were read from a single sample in a study of blood T cell repertoires in COVID-19. Here immunoSEQ multiplex PCR was the method, and the copy in TCRdb shows in-frame clones only, minus some. Among about 250,000 clones listed, roughly 90% were seen once. Input material: peripheral blood. Receptors were obtained from a woman in her 40s who had recovered from COVID-19. CDR3s include the opening cysteine and the closing phenylalanine or tryptophan. Fields, in order: CDR3 protein, D gene, V gene. D genes are given only for firm matches.

CASSQSSGGPNEQFF,TRBD2,TRBV4-3
CASSLPSVETQYF,.,TRBV7-9
CASSEVLFQPQHF,.,TRBV2
CASSFSGGADAGELFF,TRBD2,TRBV7-6
CASSLPRLAGSNEQFF,TRBD2,TRBV28
CASSLALRTGSNEQFF,TRBD1,TRBV7-2
CASSVGSVASNEQFF,.,TRBV9
CASNRLGAYSNQPQHF,.,TRBV19
CAISESSQGATEAFF,TRBD1,TRBV10-3
CASSLASAPEQFF,.,TRBV7-9
CASRDAGLMGTQYF,TRBD2,TRBV7-9
CATSIEIRDIYEQYF,.,TRBV15
CAAHSSGGGYNEQFF,TRBD2,TRBV19
CASRSPGQGWEKLFF,TRBD1,TRBV28
CASSATFGQGSQPQHF,.,TRBV2
CASSLAPGGGYTF,TRBD1,TRBV5-6
CASSPTTKNTGELFF,.,TRBV7-9
CASSLDRARGNQPQHF,TRBD1,TRBV7-2
CASSVGSGSASEFQYF,.,TRBV9
CASSQVIVVRRANYGYTF,.,TRBV4-3
CASSEGPGAEYGYTF,.,TRBV5-1
CASSKGQGGHTIYF,TRBD1,TRBV5-4
CASSERDRVSYEQYF,TRBD1,TRBV2
CASTSGTPYNEQFF,TRBD2,TRBV2
CASSQGGLAGGLGETQYF,TRBD2,TRBV4-2
CASSSWDRGQEEKLFF,TRBD1,TRBV4-1
CASSPGQAFYGYTF,TRBD1,TRBV5-1
CASSPLPGEVEQYF,.,TRBV18
CASRPGQGANTGELFF,TRBD1,TRBV19
CATRTGSTGELFF,TRBD1,TRBV2
CASRAGGRNEQFF,TRBD2,TRBV27
CASSPKGLAGVGYNEQFF,TRBD2,TRBV7-9
CASSQEGGINTEAFF,.,TRBV3-1/TRBV3-2
CASSLGGLHTDTQYF,.,TRBV7-2
CASSESHGSYQETQYF,.,TRBV25-1
CASSQERYRVSQTQYF,.,TRBV7-8
CAISESGTSAKTQYF,TRBD2,TRBV10-3
CASSFKGGQETQYF,.,TRBV7-9
CASRLTPGGEKLFF,.,TRBV27
CASSLNPQAGNTIYF,.,TRBV5-1
CASSRPSGRANKQTQYF,TRBD2,TRBV5-8
CASSPPHRGVIGEQYF,TRBD1,TRBV28
CASSLGEQGNKNYEQYF,.,TRBV7-9
CASSRDARLNEQFF,.,TRBV5-1
CATSRETGKPYNSPLHF,.,TRBV15
CASSREGTGYTF,.,TRBV7-8
CASSLGGTGQGFGGYTF,TRBD1,TRBV7-2
CASSTTWGTYNEQFF,.,TRBV5-6
CATRGDRVGELFF,TRBD1,TRBV24-1
CASSLGTGRATDTQYF,.,TRBV5-1
CASSPGTGGYNEQFF,TRBD1,TRBV7-3
CASSPSGAGARLREKLFF,.,TRBV5-6
CATSDTLGGSQYF,.,TRBV24-1